This T cell receptor (beta chain) was retrieved from a study of CD8 T cells in Susac syndrome. The germline gives CDR1 SNHLY, CDR2 FYNNEI. V gave up 6 bases and J gave up 4 bases; unmatched junction bases: 4. The CDR3 sequence is 13 residues long. Roughly 0.45 to 1 ug RNA was reverse transcribed with random hexamers. Each CDR3 protein gets one entry after TCRdb re-called the immunoSEQ multiplex PCR reads with MiXCR. The top ten hold approximately 0.12% of the sample, which has over 95,000 distinct CDR3 sequences, about 90% seen once. The sequenced sample was CD8+ T cells from PBMCs. The receptor was isolated from a human donor in good health. The chain uses TRBV2 and TRBJ1-1; 8 nucleotides agree with TRBD1. The CDR3 loop reads CASRLDRATEAFF. CDR3 DNA sequence: TGTGCCAGCAGATTGGACAGGGCCACTGAAGCTTTCTTT.